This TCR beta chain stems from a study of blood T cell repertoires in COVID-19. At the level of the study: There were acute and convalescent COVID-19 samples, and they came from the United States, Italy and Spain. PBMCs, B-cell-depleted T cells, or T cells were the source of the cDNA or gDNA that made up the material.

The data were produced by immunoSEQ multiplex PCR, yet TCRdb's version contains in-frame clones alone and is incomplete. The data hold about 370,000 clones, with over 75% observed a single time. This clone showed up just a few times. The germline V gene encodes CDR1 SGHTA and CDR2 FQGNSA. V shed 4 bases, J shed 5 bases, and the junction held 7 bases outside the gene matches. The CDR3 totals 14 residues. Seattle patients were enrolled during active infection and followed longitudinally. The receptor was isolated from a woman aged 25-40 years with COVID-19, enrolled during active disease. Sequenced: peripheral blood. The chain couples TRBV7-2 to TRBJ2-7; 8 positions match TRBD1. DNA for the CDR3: TGTGCCAGCAGCTCCCGGGACAGGTGGAACGAGCAGTACTTC. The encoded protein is CASSSRDRWNEQYF.